This T cell receptor beta chain was retrieved from a study of T cells in localized non-small cell lung cancer. Findings and limits, study-wide: Greater T cell density in blood accompanied longer overall survival.

The CDR3 extends over 14 amino acids. CDR1 is SSHAT and CDR2 is FNYEAQ in the germline V gene (reference sequence). Turning to this clone: Its antigen is undetermined. The junction and the germline gene differ at one end; a read error may be behind it.

The protocol was immunoSEQ multiplex PCR, while the TCRdb copy is restricted to in-frame clones and leaves out a portion. The sample gives about 25,000 clones, 75% to 90% of which show up once; roughly 13% is in the top ten. The TCR sequence derives from a female donor at least 60 years old with stage I lung adenocarcinoma. J is TRBJ1-2 and V is TRBV7-7; 12 bases are shared with TRBD1. Here the sequenced sample was peripheral blood, taken before any cancer treatment. The CDR3 sequence: CASSLGTGGGGYTF. CDR3 bases: TGTGCTAGCAGCTTAGGGACAGGGGGCGGTGGCTACACCTTC.